The T cell receptor (beta chain) under discussion was sequenced for a study of cytomegalovirus exposure and HLA in healthy donors. This clone was seen a handful of times. The CDR3 runs to 20 residues. V lost 2 bases and J lost 2; bases outside the gene matches: 21. Germline V CDR1 and CDR2: SGHRS, YFSETQ. With 60 Vbeta and 13 Jbeta primers, the PCR was carried out. Assay used: immunoSEQ multiplex PCR; TCRdb lists only in-frame clones, some missing. The data contain about 160,000 clones, around 84% of them singletons. The specimen was PBMCs. The gene calls are TRBV5-1 and TRBJ2-7; 8 nucleotides match TRBD1. This receptor was obtained from a boy aged 2 to 10 in good health and CMV-seronegative. CDR3 amino acids: CASSLLVIRRGRVGTYEQYF. CDR3 bases: TGCGCCAGCAGCTTACTGGTGATTCGCAGGGGGCGTGTAGGAACCTACGAGCAGTACTTC.